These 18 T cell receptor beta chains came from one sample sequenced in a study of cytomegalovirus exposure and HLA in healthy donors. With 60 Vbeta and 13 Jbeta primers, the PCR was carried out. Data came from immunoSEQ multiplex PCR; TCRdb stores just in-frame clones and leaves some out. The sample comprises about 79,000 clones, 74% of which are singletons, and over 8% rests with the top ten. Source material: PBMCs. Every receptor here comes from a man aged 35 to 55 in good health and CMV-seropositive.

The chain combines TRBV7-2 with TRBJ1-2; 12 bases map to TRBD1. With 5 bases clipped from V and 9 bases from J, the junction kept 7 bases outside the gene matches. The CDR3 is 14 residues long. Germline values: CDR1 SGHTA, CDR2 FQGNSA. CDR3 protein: CASSPGTGGRSYTF. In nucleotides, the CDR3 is TGTGCCAGCAGCCCCGGGACAGGGGGCAGGAGCTACACCTTC.

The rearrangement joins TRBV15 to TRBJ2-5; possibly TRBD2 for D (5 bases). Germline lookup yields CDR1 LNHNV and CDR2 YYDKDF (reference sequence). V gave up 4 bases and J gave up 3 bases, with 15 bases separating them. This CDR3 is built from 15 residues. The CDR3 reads CATSIGRDTKETQYF. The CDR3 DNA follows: TGTGCCACCAGCATCGGACGGGATACTAAAGAGACCCAGTACTTC. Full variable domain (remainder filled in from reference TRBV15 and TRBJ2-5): DAMVIQNPRYQVTQFGKPVTLSCSQTLNHNVMYWYQQKSSQAPKLLFHYYDKDFNNEADTPDNFQSRRPNTSFCFLDIRSPGLGDTAMYLCATSIGRDTKETQYFGPGTRLLVL.

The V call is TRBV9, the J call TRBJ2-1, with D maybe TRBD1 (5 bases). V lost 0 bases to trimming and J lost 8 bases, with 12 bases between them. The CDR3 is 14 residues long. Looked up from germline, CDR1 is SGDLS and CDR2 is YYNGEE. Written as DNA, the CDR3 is TGTGCCAGCAGCGTAGCCCCGAAACAGGATGAGCAGTTCTTC. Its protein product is CASSVAPKQDEQFF.

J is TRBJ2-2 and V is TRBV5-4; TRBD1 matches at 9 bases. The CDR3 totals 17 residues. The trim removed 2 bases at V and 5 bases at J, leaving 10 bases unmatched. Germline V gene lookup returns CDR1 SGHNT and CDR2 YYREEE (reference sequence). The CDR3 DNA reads TGTGCCAGCAGCTTCGGGACAGGGAGAACCCTAACCGGGGAGCTGTTTTTT. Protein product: CASSFGTGRTLTGELFF.

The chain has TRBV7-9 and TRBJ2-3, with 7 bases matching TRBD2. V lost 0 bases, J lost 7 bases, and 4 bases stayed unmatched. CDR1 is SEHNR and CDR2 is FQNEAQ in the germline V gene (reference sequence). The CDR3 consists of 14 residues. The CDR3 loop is CASSLAGAGHTQYF. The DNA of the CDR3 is TGTGCCAGCAGCTTAGCAGGAGCGGGGCATACGCAGTATTTT.

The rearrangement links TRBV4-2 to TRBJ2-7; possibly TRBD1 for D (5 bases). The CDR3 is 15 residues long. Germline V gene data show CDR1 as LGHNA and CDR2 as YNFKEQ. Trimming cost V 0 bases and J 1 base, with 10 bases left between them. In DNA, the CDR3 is TGTGCCAGCAGCCAAGAGGGGCAATCTTCCTACGAGCAGTACTTC. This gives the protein CASSQEGQSSYEQYF.

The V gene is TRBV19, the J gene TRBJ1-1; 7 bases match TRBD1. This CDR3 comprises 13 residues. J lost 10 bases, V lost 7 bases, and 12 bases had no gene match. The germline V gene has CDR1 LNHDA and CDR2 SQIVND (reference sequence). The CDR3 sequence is CASTRDSGPTAFF. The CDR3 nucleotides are TGTGCCAGTACCCGGGACAGTGGGCCCACAGCTTTCTTT.

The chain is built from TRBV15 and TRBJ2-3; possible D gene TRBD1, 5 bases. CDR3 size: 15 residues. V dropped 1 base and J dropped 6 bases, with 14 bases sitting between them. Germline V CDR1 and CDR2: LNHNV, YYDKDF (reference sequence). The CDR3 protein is CATSRAKQDRDTQYF. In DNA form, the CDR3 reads TGTGCCACCAGCAGAGCCAAACAGGATCGGGATACGCAGTATTTT. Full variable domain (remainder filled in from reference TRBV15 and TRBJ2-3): DAMVIQNPRYQVTQFGKPVTLSCSQTLNHNVMYWYQQKSSQAPKLLFHYYDKDFNNEADTPDNFQSRRPNTSFCFLDIRSPGLGDTAMYLCATSRAKQDRDTQYFGPGTRLTVL.

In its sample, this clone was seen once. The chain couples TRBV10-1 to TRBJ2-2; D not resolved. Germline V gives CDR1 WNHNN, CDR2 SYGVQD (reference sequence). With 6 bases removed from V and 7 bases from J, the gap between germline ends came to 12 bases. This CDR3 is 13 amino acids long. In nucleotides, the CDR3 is TGCGCCAGCAGCAAACGAGAGAGCGGGGAGCTGTTTTTT. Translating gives CASSKRESGELFF.

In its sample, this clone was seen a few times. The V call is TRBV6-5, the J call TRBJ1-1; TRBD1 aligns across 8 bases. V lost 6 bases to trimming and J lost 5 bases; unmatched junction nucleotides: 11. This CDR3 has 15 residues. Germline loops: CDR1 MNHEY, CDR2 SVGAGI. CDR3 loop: CASRSPGGKGTEAFF. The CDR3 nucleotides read TGTGCCAGCAGGTCTCCAGGGGGCAAAGGGACTGAAGCTTTCTTT.

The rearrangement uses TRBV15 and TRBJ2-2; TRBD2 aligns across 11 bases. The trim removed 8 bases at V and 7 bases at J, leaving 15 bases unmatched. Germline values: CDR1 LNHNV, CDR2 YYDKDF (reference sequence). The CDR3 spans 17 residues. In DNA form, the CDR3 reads TGTGCCACCGCCGGAAGTAGCGGGAGGGCCGGGGTCGGGGAGCTGTTTTTT. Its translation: CATAGSSGRAGVGELFF. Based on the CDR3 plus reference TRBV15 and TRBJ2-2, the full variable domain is DAMVIQNPRYQVTQFGKPVTLSCSQTLNHNVMYWYQQKSSQAPKLLFHYYDKDFNNEADTPDNFQSRRPNTSFCFLDIRSPGLGDTAMYLCATAGSSGRAGVGELFFGEGSRLTVL.

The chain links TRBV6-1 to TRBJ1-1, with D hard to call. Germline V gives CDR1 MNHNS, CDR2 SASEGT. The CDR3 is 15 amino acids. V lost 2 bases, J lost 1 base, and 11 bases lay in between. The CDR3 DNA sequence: TGTGCCAGCAGTGAATGGTCCACTCCGAACACTGAAGCTTTCTTT. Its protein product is CASSEWSTPNTEAFF.

The CDR3 sequence is CASSLDHSSGNTIYF. As DNA, the CDR3 is TGTGCCAGCAGCTTAGATCACAGCTCTGGAAACACCATATATTTT. The chain is built from TRBV7-9 and TRBJ1-3; no reliable D call. The V end lost 1 base, the J end lost 0 bases, and 7 bases lay between the germline ends. This CDR3 is 15 amino acids long. Germline V lookup: CDR1 SEHNR, CDR2 FQNEAQ (reference sequence).

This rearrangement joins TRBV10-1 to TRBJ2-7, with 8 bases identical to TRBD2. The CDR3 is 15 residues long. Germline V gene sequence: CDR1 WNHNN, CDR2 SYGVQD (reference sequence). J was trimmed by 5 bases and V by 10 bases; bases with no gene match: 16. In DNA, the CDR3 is TGCGCCACCGAACCACCTACTAGCGGAACCCACGAGCAGTACTTC. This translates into CATEPPTSGTHEQYF.

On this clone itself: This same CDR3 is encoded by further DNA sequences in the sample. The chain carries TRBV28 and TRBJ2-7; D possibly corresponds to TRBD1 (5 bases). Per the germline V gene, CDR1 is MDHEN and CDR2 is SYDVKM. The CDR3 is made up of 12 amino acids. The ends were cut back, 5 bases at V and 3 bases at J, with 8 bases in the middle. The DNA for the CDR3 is TGTGCCAGCAGTCCAGGGAACTACGAGCAGTACTTC. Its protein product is CASSPGNYEQYF. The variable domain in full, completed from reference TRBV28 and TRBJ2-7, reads DVKVTQSSRYLVKRTGEKVFLECVQDMDHENMFWYRQDPGLGLRLIYFSYDVKMKEKGDIPEGYSVSREKKERFSLILESASTNQTSMYLCASSPGNYEQYFGPGTRLTVT.

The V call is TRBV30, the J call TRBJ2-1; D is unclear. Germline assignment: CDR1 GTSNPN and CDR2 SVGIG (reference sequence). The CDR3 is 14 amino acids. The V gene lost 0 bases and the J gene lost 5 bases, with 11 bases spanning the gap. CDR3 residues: CAWSVRLSDNEQFF. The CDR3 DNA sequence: TGTGCCTGGAGTGTACGTCTATCGGACAATGAGCAGTTCTTC. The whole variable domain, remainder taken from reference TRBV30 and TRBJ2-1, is SQTIHQWPATLVQPVGSPLSLECTVEGTSNPNLYWYRQAAGRGLQLLFYSVGIGQISSEVPQNLSASRPQDRQFILSSKKLLLSDSGFYLCAWSVRLSDNEQFFGPGTRLTVL.

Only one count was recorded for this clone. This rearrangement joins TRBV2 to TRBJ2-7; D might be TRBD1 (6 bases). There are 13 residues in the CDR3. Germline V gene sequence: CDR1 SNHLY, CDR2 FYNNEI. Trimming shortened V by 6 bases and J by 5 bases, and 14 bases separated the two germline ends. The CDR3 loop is CASRSQGLDEQYF. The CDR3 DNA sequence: TGTGCCAGCAGGTCGCAGGGGTTAGACGAGCAGTACTTC. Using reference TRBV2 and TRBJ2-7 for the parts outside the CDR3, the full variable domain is EPEVTQTPSHQVTQMGQEVILRCVPISNHLYFYWYRQILGQKVEFLVSFYNNEISEKSEIFDDQFSVERPDGSNFTLKIRSTKLEDSAMYFCASRSQGLDEQYFGPGTRLTVT.

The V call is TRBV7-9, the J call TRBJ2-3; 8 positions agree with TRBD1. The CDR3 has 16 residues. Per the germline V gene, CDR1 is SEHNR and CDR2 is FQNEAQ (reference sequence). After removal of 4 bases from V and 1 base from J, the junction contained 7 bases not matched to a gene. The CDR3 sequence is CASSSPGGAGTDTQYF. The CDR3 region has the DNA TGTGCCAGCAGCTCCCCAGGGGGCGCCGGCACAGATACGCAGTATTTT.